What follows are 30 T cell receptor beta chains derived from one specimen sequenced in a study of blood T cell repertoires in COVID-19. Some clones are missing from TCRdb's copy, which holds only in-frame ones; the method was immunoSEQ multiplex PCR. The repertoire consists of around 170,000 clones, with 84% occurring once and the leading ten covering 14%. Sequencing used peripheral blood. These receptors were taken from a man aged 25-40 years with active or convalescent COVID-19.

V usage is TRBV7-8 and J usage is TRBJ2-7, with 11 bases that match TRBD2. Per germline, CDR1 SGHVS and CDR2 FQNEAQ. The CDR3 loop spans 17 amino acids. With V trimmed by 5 bases and J by 6 bases, 15 bases remained unmatched. The CDR3 spells CASSPLEVAGGPFEQYF. The CDR3 bases are TGTGCCAGCAGCCCCCTAGAGGTAGCGGGAGGGCCCTTCGAGCAGTACTTC.

The chain is built from TRBV9 and TRBJ1-1; D is ambiguous. Germline lookup yields CDR1 SGDLS and CDR2 YYNGEE. V shed 4 bases and J shed 0 bases, with 10 bases lying between them. The CDR3 runs 14 residues. This chain's CDR3 is CASSPGALNTEAFF. The DNA of the CDR3 is TGTGCCAGCAGCCCAGGCGCCCTGAACACTGAAGCTTTCTTT.

The rearrangement joins TRBV19 to TRBJ1-2, with D possibly being TRBD1 (6 bases). The CDR3 is 18 residues long. The germline CDR1 and CDR2 sequences are LNHDA and SQIVND (reference sequence). V dropped 3 bases and J dropped 0 bases, with 20 bases sitting between them. CDR3 DNA: TGTGCCAGTAGTATTGGGGGGGGACAAAGAATTCCTAACTATGGCTACACCTTC. Its protein product is CASSIGGGQRIPNYGYTF.

This sequence joins TRBV10-3 and TRBJ1-4, with 9 bases identical to TRBD1. The CDR3 extends over 13 amino acids. J lost 8 bases, V lost 10 bases, and 8 bases had no gene match. Germline V gene sequence: CDR1 ENHRY, CDR2 SYGVKD. CDR3 sequence reads: CATTTGGGEKLFF. The CDR3 nucleotides are TGTGCCACTACTACAGGGGGCGGCGAAAAACTGTTTTTT.

This chain joins TRBV18 and TRBJ2-7; 8 nucleotides align to TRBD2. Germline CDR1 KGHSH, CDR2 LQKENI. Trimming cost V 2 bases and J 4 bases; bases outside gene matches: 4. CDR3 length: 14 residues. The DNA for the CDR3 is TGTGCCAGCTCACCAACTAGCGGAGAGTACGAGCAGTACGTC. Translated: CASSPTSGEYEQYV.

This clone was counted only a few times. The rearrangement joins TRBV25-1 to TRBJ1-2; D not certain. CDR1 is MGHDK, CDR2 SYGVNS, per germline. Deletions cut 4 bases from V and 0 bases from J, with 12 bases between. The CDR3 has 15 residues. CDR3 in DNA: TGTGCCAGCAGTGCTGCCGGTCTCACTAACTATGGCTACACCTTC. Its translation: CASSAAGLTNYGYTF.

This chain joins TRBV7-3 and TRBJ2-3; the D gene is possibly TRBD2 (7 bases). Trimming removed 3 bases at V and 6 bases at J, with 16 bases between. This CDR3 contains 15 residues. In germline, CDR1 is SGHTA, CDR2 FQGTGA. The CDR3 DNA is TGTGCCAGCAGCTTTATGGGGGGGCCATCGGATACGCAGTATTTT. Translating it yields CASSFMGGPSDTQYF.

As concerns this clone: The sample has other DNA sequences that encode this CDR3 too. As DNA, the CDR3 is TGCGCCAGCAGTTCCGGGACACCTAACACCGGGGAGCTGTTTTTT. Translated: CASSSGTPNTGELFF. The chain recombines TRBV5-1 with TRBJ2-2; tentatively, D is TRBD1 (6 bases). This CDR3 contains 15 residues. V gave up 5 bases and J gave up 2 bases, with 13 bases separating them. Germline lookup yields CDR1 SGHRS and CDR2 YFSETQ.

The CDR3 loop is CASSLSFGLALTYEQYF. In DNA form, the CDR3 reads TGTGCCAGCAGTTTATCATTCGGGTTAGCGCTTACCTACGAGCAGTACTTC. V is TRBV27 and J is TRBJ2-7, with a possible D match to TRBD2 (5 bases). Trimming pared 0 bases from V and 2 bases from J, leaving 17 bases between. Germline CDR1 and CDR2: MNHEY and SMNVEV (reference sequence). This CDR3 has 17 amino acids.

This rearrangement joins TRBV9 to TRBJ1-1; D call uncertain. Germline V CDR1 and CDR2: SGDLS, YYNGEE. The V end lost 0 bases, the J end lost 5 bases, and 11 bases lay between the germline ends. The CDR3 spans 14 residues. CDR3 residues: CASSVGGHLTEAFF. The CDR3 region has the DNA TGTGCCAGCAGCGTAGGCGGCCACCTAACTGAAGCTTTCTTT.

V gene TRBV15 combines with J gene TRBJ1-6; 8 nucleotides align to TRBD1. J lost 10 bases, V lost 4 bases, and 9 bases had no gene match. CDR1 and CDR2 from the germline V gene are LNHNV and YYDKDF (reference sequence). The CDR3 sequence is 15 residues long. The CDR3 here is CATSTATGAGSPLHF. CDR3 in DNA: TGTGCCACCAGCACCGCGACAGGGGCGGGATCACCCCTCCACTTT.

The chain uses TRBV6-5 and TRBJ2-5, with D perhaps matching TRBD2 (6 bases). Looked up from germline, CDR1 is MNHEY and CDR2 is SVGAGI. The CDR3 is 15 amino acids. V was cut by 6 bases and J by 2 bases, with 16 bases left in between. CDR3 DNA: TGTGCCAGCAGGGAGGGACTCGCCGGTCAAGAGACCCAGTACTTC. Amino acid sequence: CASREGLAGQETQYF.

The chain uses TRBV6-6 and TRBJ1-4, with D hard to call. The CDR3 contains 15 residues. From germline, CDR1 is MNHNY and CDR2 SVGAGI (reference sequence). Trimming stripped 2 bases from V and 3 bases from J, with 10 bases between. The CDR3 is CASSYPISPNEKLFF. DNA of the CDR3: TGTGCCAGCAGTTACCCCATTTCCCCTAATGAAAAACTGTTTTTT.

The chain joins TRBV5-1 to TRBJ1-2, with D possibly matching TRBD1 (6 bases). Trimming removed 3 bases at V and 4 bases at J, with 16 bases between. Germline V gives CDR1 SGHRS, CDR2 YFSETQ. This CDR3 has 15 amino acids. The CDR3 DNA follows: TGCGCCAGCAGCTCCCAGGGGAGGGATTTCTATGGCTACACCTTC. It specifies CASSSQGRDFYGYTF.

This chain links TRBV15 with TRBJ1-4; TRBD1 matches 7 bases. Germline V gene sequence: CDR1 LNHNV, CDR2 YYDKDF (reference sequence). Trimming cost V 0 bases and J 8 bases; bases outside gene matches: 9. CDR3 length equals 16 residues. The CDR3 spells CATSRDSGGGREKLFF. CDR3 bases: TGTGCCACCAGCAGAGATTCAGGAGGGGGCAGGGAAAAACTGTTTTTT.

This clone appeared a single time. The chain links TRBV2 to TRBJ2-1; TRBD1 matches 10 bases. V was clipped by 8 bases and J by 2 bases; unmatched bases: 3. The CDR3 loop spans 14 amino acids. Germline loops: CDR1 SNHLY, CDR2 FYNNEI. Here the CDR3 reads CASGDRGTYNEQFF. As DNA, the CDR3 is TGTGCCAGCGGGGACAGGGGCACCTACAATGAGCAGTTCTTC.

The sample holds a few counts of this clone. The chain combines TRBV7-9 with TRBJ1-2, with 9 bases fitting TRBD1. V trimming: 1 base; J trimming: 5 bases; junction bases outside the gene matches: 2. CDR1 is SEHNR and CDR2 is FQNEAQ in the germline V gene (reference sequence). This CDR3 is built from 14 residues. In DNA, the CDR3 is TGTGCCAGCAGCTTAGTGGGACAGGGTTATGGCTACACCTTC. Translation gives CASSLVGQGYGYTF.

The V gene is TRBV10-3, the J gene TRBJ1-5; 9 positions match TRBD1. V dropped 0 bases and J dropped 8; count of bases not matched to a gene: 2. Looked up from germline, CDR1 is ENHRY and CDR2 is SYGVKD. CDR3 length: 14 amino acids. The CDR3 nucleotides read TGTGCCATCAGTGAGTCGGGACAGGGAGAGCCCCAGCATTTT. Translating it yields CAISESGQGEPQHF.

This rearrangement joins TRBV6-5 to TRBJ1-2; 9 bases are shared with TRBD1. The CDR3 contains 14 residues. V lost 6 bases to trimming and J lost 7 bases; unmatched junction nucleotides: 9. The germline V gene encodes CDR1 MNHEY and CDR2 SVGAGI. The CDR3 here is CASSLLGTGSGYTF. The CDR3 DNA is TGTGCCAGCAGCCTATTGGGGACAGGGTCTGGCTACACCTTC.

This chain links TRBV4-3 with TRBJ2-2; D not resolved. This CDR3 is built from 14 residues. Germline CDR1 reads LGHNA; CDR2 reads YSLEER. The V end lost 0 bases, the J end lost 3 bases, and 5 bases lay between the germline ends. CDR3 residues: CASSQESYTGELFF. As DNA, the CDR3 is TGCGCCAGCAGCCAAGAAAGCTACACCGGGGAGCTGTTTTTT.

The chain links TRBV6-5 to TRBJ2-7; the match to TRBD2 covers 10 bases. The CDR3 is 13 residues long. Germline lookup yields CDR1 MNHEY and CDR2 SVGAGI. Losses at the gene ends were 11 bases for V and 1 base for J; bases not matched to a gene: 5. The CDR3 sequence: CAHRLAGSYEQYF. In DNA form, the CDR3 reads TGTGCCCACAGACTAGCGGGTTCCTACGAGCAGTACTTC.

The rearrangement uses TRBV11-1 and TRBJ1-5, with a tentative D call TRBD1 (6 bases). The CDR3 consists of 14 residues. Germline CDR1 and CDR2: SGHAT and FQDESV (reference sequence). Trimming took off 1 base at V and 4 bases at J, with 8 bases between the two ends. The CDR3 is CASSLVGANQPQHF. The CDR3 DNA is TGTGCCAGCAGCTTAGTGGGGGCGAATCAGCCCCAGCATTTT.

This clone was seen many times. The rearrangement links TRBV4-1 to TRBJ2-5; 9 nucleotides line up with TRBD1. The germline CDR1 and CDR2 sequences are MGHRA and YSYEKL. With V trimmed by 1 base and J by 2 bases, 8 bases remained unmatched. The CDR3 extends over 17 amino acids. DNA of the CDR3: TGCGCCAGCAGCCAAGTAGGTGGGGGACAGGGTCAAGAGACCCAGTACTTC. It translates to CASSQVGGGQGQETQYF.

This clone was seen only a few times. V gene TRBV2 combines with J gene TRBJ1-1; D may be TRBD1 (5 bases). Germline CDR1 reads SNHLY; CDR2 reads FYNNEI. V lost 8 bases, J lost 0 bases, and 19 bases lay in between. The CDR3 extends over 16 amino acids. As DNA, the CDR3 is TGTGCCAGCTCCCGTTCACAGGCTTCGTTGAACACTGAAGCTTTCTTT. This translates into CASSRSQASLNTEAFF.

V and J are TRBV9 and TRBJ2-6; possible D gene TRBD2, 5 bases. The V end lost 0 bases, the J end lost 0 bases, and 10 bases lay between the germline ends. Germline V gene sequence: CDR1 SGDLS, CDR2 YYNGEE. This CDR3 has 17 residues. The CDR3 nucleotides read TGTGCCAGCAGCGTAGGCGGGCCCCTCTCTGGGGCCAACGTCCTGACTTTC. Its protein is CASSVGGPLSGANVLTF.

The gene calls are TRBV30 and TRBJ1-6, with unresolved D. This CDR3 is built from 14 residues. CDR1 and CDR2 from the germline V gene are GTSNPN and SVGIG (reference sequence). The V end lost 5 bases, the J end lost 0 bases, and 8 bases lay between the germline ends. The CDR3 region has the DNA TGTGCCTGGTTAGCAAGCTCCTATAATTCACCCCTCCACTTT. Its translation is CAWLASSYNSPLHF.

The genes are TRBV28 and TRBJ2-5; tentatively, D is TRBD1 (6 bases). V lost 3 bases and J lost 3, with 8 bases in between. This CDR3 comprises 13 residues. In germline, CDR1 is MDHEN, CDR2 SYDVKM. This CDR3 reads CASSFPGEETQYF. In DNA, the CDR3 is TGTGCCAGCAGTTTCCCAGGGGAAGAGACCCAGTACTTC.

This rearrangement joins TRBV20-1 to TRBJ2-3; no definite D call. V lost 3 bases and J 4 bases, leaving 5 bases between the germline ends. The germline CDR1 and CDR2 sequences are DFQATT and SNEGSKA (reference sequence). This CDR3 has 11 residues. The CDR3 DNA reads TGCAGTGCTAGGCGGTCAGATACGCAGTATTTT. Its translation: CSARRSDTQYF.

The chain employs TRBV30 and TRBJ1-2, with D tentatively TRBD1 (5 bases). V lost 3 bases and J 6 bases, leaving 17 bases between the germline ends. CDR1 and CDR2 from the germline V gene are GTSNPN and SVGIG (reference sequence). This CDR3 is 14 amino acids long. CDR3 DNA sequence: TGTGCCTGGAGCCCCCACTTTGACAGCCATGGCTACACCTTC. This codes for CAWSPHFDSHGYTF.

The chain couples TRBV28 to TRBJ1-2, with 11 positions matching TRBD1. The CDR3 is 15 residues long. CDR1 is MDHEN and CDR2 is SYDVKM in the germline V gene. With 3 bases clipped from V and 2 bases from J, the junction kept 2 bases outside the gene matches. For the CDR3, the DNA is TGTGCCAGCAGTTTGGGACAGGGGGGAAACTATGGCTACACCTTC. This sequence encodes CASSLGQGGNYGYTF.